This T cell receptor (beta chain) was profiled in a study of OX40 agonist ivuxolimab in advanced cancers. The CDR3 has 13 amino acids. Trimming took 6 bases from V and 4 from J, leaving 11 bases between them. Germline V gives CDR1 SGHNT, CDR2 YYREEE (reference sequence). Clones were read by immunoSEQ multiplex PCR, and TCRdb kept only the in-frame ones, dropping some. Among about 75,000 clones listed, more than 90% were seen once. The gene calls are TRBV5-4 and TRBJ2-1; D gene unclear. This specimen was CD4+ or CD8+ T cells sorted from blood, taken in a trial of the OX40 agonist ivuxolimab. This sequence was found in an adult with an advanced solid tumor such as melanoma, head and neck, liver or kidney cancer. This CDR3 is CASNVDIYNEQFF. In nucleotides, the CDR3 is TGTGCCAGCAACGTAGACATTTACAATGAGCAGTTCTTC.